This TCR beta chain was documented in a study of blood T cell repertoires in COVID-19. Study-wide background: The study drew acute and convalescent COVID-19 samples from the United States, Italy and Spain.

Only in-frame clones appear in the TCRdb table, and some are missing; sequencing was by immunoSEQ multiplex PCR. Counted here are roughly 150,000 clones, 88% occurring once; the ten biggest clones make up around 2.1%. The V gene end was trimmed by 2 bases and the J gene end by 5 bases; junction bases not matched to a gene: 11. The CDR3 has 17 residues. Germline CDR1 MNHEY, CDR2 SMNVEV (reference sequence). The TCR sequence derives from a man in his forties or fifties who had recovered from COVID-19. J is TRBJ2-1 and V is TRBV27; 8 bases are a match to TRBD2. Sequencing was carried out using peripheral blood. The DNA for the CDR3 is TGTGCCAGCAGTTTAGCGGGGGGCCCGGGCCGGCACAATGAGCAGTTCTTC. Amino acid sequence: CASSLAGGPGRHNEQFF.